Presented here are 14 T cell receptor beta chains from one specimen sequenced in a study of low-dose radiotherapy and immunotherapy resistance in tumors. First-strand cDNA relied on TRAV- and TRBV-specific primers spanning alpha and beta chains. TCR amplification ran 15 to 20 PCR cycles using constant-region and V-primer adapter primers. TCRdb reprocessed the reads with MiXCR, giving one entry per CDR3 protein. The sample consists of about 84,000 distinct CDR3 sequences, 15% to 20% of them appearing once. Time point here: after trial treatment. Treatment described: LDRT plus nivolumab, ipilimumab, low-dose cyclophosphamide and aspirin (RACIN trial). The sample consisted of PBMCs, taken after low-dose radiotherapy plus immunotherapy. The source is a male donor with prostate cancer.

This clonotype was detected many times. This sequence joins TRBV12-3 or TRBV12-4 and TRBJ2-3; 9 bases line up with TRBD1. With V trimmed by 7 bases and J by 2 bases, 7 bases remained unmatched. The CDR3 is 15 amino acids. The CDR3 loop reads CASIGGQGFTDTQYF. In DNA, the CDR3 is TGTGCCAGCATTGGCGGACAGGGGTTCACAGATACGCAGTATTTT.

This clonotype was counted at least ten times. The V call is TRBV3-1, the J call TRBJ2-5; TRBD2 agrees at 11 bases. This CDR3 region has 15 residues. Germline loops: CDR1 LGHDT, CDR2 YNNKEL (reference sequence). With V trimmed by 6 bases and J by 4 bases, 7 bases remained unmatched. The CDR3 sequence is CASSRTSGSGETQYF. In nucleotides, the CDR3 is TGTGCCAGCAGTCGGACTAGCGGGTCAGGAGAGACCCAGTACTTC.

In this sample, this clonotype turned up many times. This chain joins TRBV7-2 and TRBJ2-3, with 11 bases aligning to TRBD2. This CDR3 region has 16 residues. V gave up 5 bases and J gave up 5 bases; unmatched junction bases: 9. Looked up from germline, CDR1 is SGHTA and CDR2 is FQGNSA. CDR3 protein: CASSRAGLAAQDTQYF. DNA for the CDR3: TGTGCCAGCAGCCGTGCGGGACTAGCGGCCCAAGATACGCAGTATTTT.

The chain carries TRBV4-3 and TRBJ2-1; 10 positions match TRBD2. Germline CDR1 reads LGHNA; CDR2 reads YSLEER. The CDR3 runs to 18 residues. The ends lost 4 bases at V and 0 bases at J; junction bases unmatched: 9. In DNA form, the CDR3 reads TGCGCCAGCAGCCCCGACGTGCCTAGCGGGAGCTCCTACAATGAGCAGTTCTTC. It specifies CASSPDVPSGSSYNEQFF.

CDR3 amino acids: CSASDELAGKYNEQFF. CDR3 coding DNA: TGCAGTGCTAGTGATGAACTAGCGGGCAAATACAATGAGCAGTTCTTC. This sequence joins TRBV20-1 and TRBJ2-1, with TRBD2 matching 9 bases. There are 16 residues in the CDR3. Germline V lookup: CDR1 DFQATT, CDR2 SNEGSKA (reference sequence). V lost 3 bases to trimming and J lost 4 bases; unmatched junction nucleotides: 10.

This clonotype was picked up many times. The genes are TRBV28 and TRBJ2-7, with 13 bases fitting TRBD2. Losses at the gene ends were 5 bases for V and 5 bases for J; bases not matched to a gene: 18. CDR3 length equals 19 residues. The germline CDR1 and CDR2 sequences are MDHEN and SYDVKM. The CDR3: CASSPGAFGGLAGVNEQYF. The CDR3 region has the DNA TGTGCCAGCAGTCCTGGCGCTTTTGGAGGACTAGCGGGAGTTAACGAGCAGTACTTC.

This clonotype was counted ten times or more. The chain couples TRBV28 to TRBJ2-7, with TRBD2 identical over 8 bases. The CDR3 contains 15 residues. J lost 1 base, V lost 5 bases, and 7 bases had no gene match. Germline CDR1 reads MDHEN; CDR2 reads SYDVKM. As DNA, the CDR3 is TGTGCCAGCAGTAACGAAGCGGGAGCATCCTACGAGCAGTACTTC. Amino acid sequence: CASSNEAGASYEQYF.

This clonotype came up many times. The genes are TRBV12-3 or TRBV12-4 and TRBJ1-3; D might be TRBD1 (6 bases). The CDR3 extends over 15 amino acids. V lost 3 bases and J lost 0, with 9 bases in between. CDR3 sequence: CASSLGANSGNTIYF. The DNA for the CDR3 is TGTGCCAGCAGTTTGGGGGCTAACTCTGGAAACACCATATATTTT.

This clonotype was detected many times. V is TRBV5-6 and J is TRBJ2-1; a possible D gene is TRBD2 (6 bases). The ends were cut back, 2 bases at V and 6 bases at J, with 12 bases in the middle. There are 14 residues in the CDR3. The germline V gene encodes CDR1 SGHDT and CDR2 YYEEEE. As DNA, the CDR3 is TGTGCCAGCAGCTTTATGGCGGGGTCCAATGAGCAGTTCTTC. This sequence encodes CASSFMAGSNEQFF.

This clonotype was observed many times. This chain uses TRBV3-1 with TRBJ2-7; TRBD2 is a possible D gene (5 bases). This CDR3 contains 13 residues. The germline V gene encodes CDR1 LGHDT and CDR2 YNNKEL (reference sequence). The germline V and J ends were trimmed by 2 bases and 5 bases, with 10 bases remaining between them. CDR3 region: CASSQPGGHEQYF. CDR3 coding DNA: TGTGCCAGCAGCCAACCAGGCGGGCACGAGCAGTACTTC.

Remarks on this clonotype: A far larger clone is just one base off, so this is likely a read error. The chain links TRBV4-1 to TRBJ1-4; D gene ambiguous. The germline CDR1 and CDR2 sequences are MGHRA and YSYEKL. V lost 3 bases and J lost 8, with 16 bases in between. The CDR3 consists of 15 residues. The CDR3 is CASSHNHGMAEKLFF. The CDR3 DNA sequence: TGCGCCAGCAGCCATAATCACGGGATGGCCGAAAAACTGTTTTTT.

In its sample, this clonotype was seen many times. This chain links TRBV12-5 with TRBJ2-6, with 13 positions matching TRBD2. The V segment lost 0 bases and the J segment 2 bases; nucleotides outside the gene matches: 19. This CDR3 contains 24 residues. The V gene's germline CDR1 is LGHNT and CDR2 FRNRAP. The CDR3 sequence: CASGLVPKGLAGVADRPGANVLTF. The CDR3, as DNA: TGTGCTAGTGGTTTGGTTCCTAAAGGACTAGCGGGAGTAGCTGATCGTCCTGGGGCCAACGTCCTGACTTTC.

There are a few counts of this clonotype. The chain joins TRBV25-1 to TRBJ2-3, with 8 bases that match TRBD2. Germline CDR1 is MGHDK and CDR2 is SYGVNS. V dropped 9 bases and J dropped 5; count of bases not matched to a gene: 13. The CDR3 runs 15 residues. Written as DNA, the CDR3 is TGTGCCAGTCGGTGGGCAGCGGGAGCTGGAGATACGCAGTATTTT. Translating gives CASRWAAGAGDTQYF.

This clonotype occurred many times. The chain joins TRBV28 to TRBJ1-2; TRBD1 matches at 8 bases. The trim removed 8 bases at V and 0 bases at J, leaving 8 bases unmatched. The CDR3 length is 15 residues. The germline gives CDR1 MDHEN, CDR2 SYDVKM. DNA for the CDR3: TGTGCCAGCTCCCCAGGGGACAGGCCTAACTATGGCTACACCTTC. This sequence encodes CASSPGDRPNYGYTF.